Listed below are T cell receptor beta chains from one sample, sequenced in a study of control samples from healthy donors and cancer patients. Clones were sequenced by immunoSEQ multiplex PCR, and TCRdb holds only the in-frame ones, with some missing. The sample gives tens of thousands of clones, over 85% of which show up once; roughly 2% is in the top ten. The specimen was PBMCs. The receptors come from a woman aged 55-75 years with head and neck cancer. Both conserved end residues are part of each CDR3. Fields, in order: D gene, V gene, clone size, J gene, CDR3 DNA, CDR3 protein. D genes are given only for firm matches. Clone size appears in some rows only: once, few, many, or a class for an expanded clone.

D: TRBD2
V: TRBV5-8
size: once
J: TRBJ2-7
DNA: TGTGCCAGCAGCTTGAGTGGCGGGAGCTCCTACGAGCAGTACTTC
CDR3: CASSLSGGSSYEQYF

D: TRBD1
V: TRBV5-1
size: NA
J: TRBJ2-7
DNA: TGCGCCAGCAGCTTGGGGCAGGGGGCCTACGAGCAGTACTTC
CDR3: CASSLGQGAYEQYF

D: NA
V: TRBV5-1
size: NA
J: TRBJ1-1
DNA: TGCGCCAGCAGCTCAATGGGAGGGAACACTGAAGCTTTCTTT
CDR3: CASSSMGGNTEAFF

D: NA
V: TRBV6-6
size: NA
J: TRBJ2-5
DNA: TGTGCCAGCAGTTACACCCAAGAGACCCAGTACTTC
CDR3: CASSYTQETQYF

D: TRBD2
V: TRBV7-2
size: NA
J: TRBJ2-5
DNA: TGTGCCAGCAGCTCATATAGCGGGAACCAAGAGACCCAGTACTTC
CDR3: CASSSYSGNQETQYF

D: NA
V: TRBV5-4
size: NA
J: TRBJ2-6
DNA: TGTGCCAGCAGCTTGGGGGCAGGGGCTGGGGCCAACGTCCTGACTTTC
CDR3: CASSLGAGAGANVLTF

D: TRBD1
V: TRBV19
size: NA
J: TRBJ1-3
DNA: TGTGCCAGTAGTCCCGGACAGGGGTTTGGAAACACCATATATTTT
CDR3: CASSPGQGFGNTIYF

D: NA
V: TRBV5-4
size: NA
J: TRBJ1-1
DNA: TGTGCCAGCAGCTTGGGTGGGGGGCGGAACACTGAAGCTTTCTTT
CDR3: CASSLGGGRNTEAFF

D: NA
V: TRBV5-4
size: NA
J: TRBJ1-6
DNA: TGTGCCAGCAGCTTGGACACTTCCACGGCCTATAATTCACCCCTCCACTTT
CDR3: CASSLDTSTAYNSPLHF

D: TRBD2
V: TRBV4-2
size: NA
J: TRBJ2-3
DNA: TGTGCCAGCAGCCAAGACGGACTAGCGGGAGGTAGTGGGTCCCCAGATACGCAGTATTTT
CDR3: CASSQDGLAGGSGSPDTQYF

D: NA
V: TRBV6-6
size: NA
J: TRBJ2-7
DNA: TGTGCCAGCAGTCGATCGGGACTTGCATCCTACGAGCAGTACTTC
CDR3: CASSRSGLASYEQYF

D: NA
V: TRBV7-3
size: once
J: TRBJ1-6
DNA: TGTGCCAGCAGCTCAGGGTCGACATATAATTCACCCCTCCACTTT
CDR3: CASSSGSTYNSPLHF

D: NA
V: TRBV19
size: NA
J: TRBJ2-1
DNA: TGTGCCAGTAGTATGCGGAGGGGCTACAATGAGCAGTTCTTC
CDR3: CASSMRRGYNEQFF

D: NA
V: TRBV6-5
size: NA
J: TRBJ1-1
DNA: TGTGCCAGCAGGCTGCAGGGGAACACTGAAGCTTTCTTT
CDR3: CASRLQGNTEAFF

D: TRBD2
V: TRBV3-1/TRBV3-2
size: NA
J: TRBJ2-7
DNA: TGTGCCAGCAGCCGCCTGGGGGGGTATCGCTACGAGCAGTACTTC
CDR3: CASSRLGGYRYEQYF

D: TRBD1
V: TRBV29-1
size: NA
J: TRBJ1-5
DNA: TGCAGTTTCACCGGGACAGGAGATCAGCCCCAGCATTTT
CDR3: CSFTGTGDQPQHF

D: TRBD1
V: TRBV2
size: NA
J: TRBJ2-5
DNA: TGTGCCAGCAGGGACAGGGTGGCTGAGACCCAGTACTTC
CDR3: CASRDRVAETQYF

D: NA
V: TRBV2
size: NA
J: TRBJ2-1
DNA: TGTGCCAGCAGATTAGGGGCTAGCGAGTACAATGAGCAGTTCTTC
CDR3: CASRLGASEYNEQFF

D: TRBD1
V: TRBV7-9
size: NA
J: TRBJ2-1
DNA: TGTGCCAGCAGCTTAGGACAGGGGGCGCGGAATGAGCAGTTCTTC
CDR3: CASSLGQGARNEQFF

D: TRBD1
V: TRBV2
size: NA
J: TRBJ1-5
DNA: TGTGCCAGCAGTGGAGGGACAGGGGGCAATCAGCCCCAGCATTTT
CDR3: CASSGGTGGNQPQHF

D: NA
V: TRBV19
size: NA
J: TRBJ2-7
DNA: TGTGCCAGTAGTAGGGCCGGCTCCTACGAGCAGTACTTC
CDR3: CASSRAGSYEQYF

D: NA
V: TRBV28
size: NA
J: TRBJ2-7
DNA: TGTGCCAGCAGTTTAACAGCGATCTACGAGCAGTACTTC
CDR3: CASSLTAIYEQYF

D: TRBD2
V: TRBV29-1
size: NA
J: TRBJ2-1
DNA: TGCAGCGTAGACCAATCCGGGACTAGCGGGAGTCATGAGCAGTTCTTC
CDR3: CSVDQSGTSGSHEQFF

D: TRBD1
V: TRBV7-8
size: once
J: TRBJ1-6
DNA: TGTGCCAGCAGCCCCGGACAGGCCCCCTATAATTCACCCCTCCACTTT
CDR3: CASSPGQAPYNSPLHF

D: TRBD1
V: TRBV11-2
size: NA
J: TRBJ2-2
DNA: TGTGCCAGCAGCCCGGGACAGGCGAACACCGGGGAGCTGTTTTTT
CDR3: CASSPGQANTGELFF

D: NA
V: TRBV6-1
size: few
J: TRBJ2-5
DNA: TGTGCCAGCAGTGAGGGGTGGGTGAGGGAGACCCAGTACTTC
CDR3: CASSEGWVRETQYF

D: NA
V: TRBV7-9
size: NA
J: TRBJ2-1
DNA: TGTGCCAGCAGCTTAGCTTCAGCCTACAATGAGCAGTTCTTC
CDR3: CASSLASAYNEQFF

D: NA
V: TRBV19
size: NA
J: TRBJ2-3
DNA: TGTGCCAGTAGTTCGGTTCAGAGGCGGGCCCCAGATACGCAGTATTTT
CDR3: CASSSVQRRAPDTQYF

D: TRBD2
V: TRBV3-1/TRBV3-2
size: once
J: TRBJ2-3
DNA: TGTGCCAGCAGTCCCAGCGGGAGGCCCCCAGATACGCAGTATTTT
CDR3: CASSPSGRPPDTQYF

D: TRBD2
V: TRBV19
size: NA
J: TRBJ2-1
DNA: TGTGCCAGTGGATTGAGCGGGAGTTTACATGAGCAGTTCTTC
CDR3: CASGLSGSLHEQFF